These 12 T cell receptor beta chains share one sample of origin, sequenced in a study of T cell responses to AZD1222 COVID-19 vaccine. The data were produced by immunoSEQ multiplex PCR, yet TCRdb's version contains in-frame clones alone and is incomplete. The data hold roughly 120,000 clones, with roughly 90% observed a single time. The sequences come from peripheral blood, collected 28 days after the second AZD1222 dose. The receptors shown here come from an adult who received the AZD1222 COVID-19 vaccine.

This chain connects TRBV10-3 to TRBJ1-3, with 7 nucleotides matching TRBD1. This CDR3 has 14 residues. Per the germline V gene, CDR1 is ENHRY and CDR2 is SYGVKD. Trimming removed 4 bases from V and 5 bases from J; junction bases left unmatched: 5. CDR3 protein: CAISGSDRRNTIYF. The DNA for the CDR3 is TGTGCCATCAGTGGATCGGACAGGCGAAACACCATATATTTT.

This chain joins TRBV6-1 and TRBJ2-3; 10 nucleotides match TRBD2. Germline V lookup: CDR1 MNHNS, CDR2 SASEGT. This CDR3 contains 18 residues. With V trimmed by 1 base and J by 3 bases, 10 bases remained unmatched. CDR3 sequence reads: CASSEVVAGGTFTDTQYF. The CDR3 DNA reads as TGTGCCAGCAGTGAAGTCGTAGCGGGAGGTACGTTTACAGATACGCAGTATTTT.

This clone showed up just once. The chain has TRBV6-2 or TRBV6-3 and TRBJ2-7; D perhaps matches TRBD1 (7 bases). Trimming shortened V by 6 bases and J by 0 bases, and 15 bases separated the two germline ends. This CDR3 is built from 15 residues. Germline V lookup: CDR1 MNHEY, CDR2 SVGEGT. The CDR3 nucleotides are TGTGCCAGCAGCTTACAGGGGACTTTCTCCTACGAGCAGTACTTC. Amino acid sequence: CASSLQGTFSYEQYF.

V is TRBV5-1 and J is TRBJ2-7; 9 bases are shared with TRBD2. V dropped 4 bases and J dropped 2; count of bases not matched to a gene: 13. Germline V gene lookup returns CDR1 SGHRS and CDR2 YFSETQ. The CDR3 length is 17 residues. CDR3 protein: CASSQAGGSGSPYEQYF. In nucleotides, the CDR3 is TGCGCCAGCAGCCAGGCTGGGGGTAGCGGGAGTCCCTACGAGCAGTACTTC.

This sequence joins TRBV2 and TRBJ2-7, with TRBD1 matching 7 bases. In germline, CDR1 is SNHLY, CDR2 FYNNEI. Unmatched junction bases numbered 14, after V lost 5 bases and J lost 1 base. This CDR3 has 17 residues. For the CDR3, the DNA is TGTGCCAGCAGTCAACCACCGGGACAGATAGTTTCCTACGAGCAGTACTTC. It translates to CASSQPPGQIVSYEQYF.

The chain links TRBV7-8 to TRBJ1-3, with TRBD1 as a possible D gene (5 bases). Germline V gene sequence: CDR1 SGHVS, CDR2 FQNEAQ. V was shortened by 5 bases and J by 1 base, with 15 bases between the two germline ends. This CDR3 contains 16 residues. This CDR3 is CASSPPGTVSGNTIYF. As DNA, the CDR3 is TGTGCCAGCAGCCCACCCGGGACTGTTTCTGGAAACACCATATATTTT.

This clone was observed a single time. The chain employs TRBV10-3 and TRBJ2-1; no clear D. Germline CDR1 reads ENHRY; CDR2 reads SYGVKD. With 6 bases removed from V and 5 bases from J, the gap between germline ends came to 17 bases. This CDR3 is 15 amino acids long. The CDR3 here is CAIRGDTSEDNEQFF. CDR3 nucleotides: TGTGCCATCAGGGGTGACACCTCAGAAGACAATGAGCAGTTCTTC.

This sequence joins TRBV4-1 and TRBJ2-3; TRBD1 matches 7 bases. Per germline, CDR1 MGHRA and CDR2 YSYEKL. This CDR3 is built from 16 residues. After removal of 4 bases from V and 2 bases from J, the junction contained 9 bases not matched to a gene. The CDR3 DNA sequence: TGCGCCAGCAGCCTGATTGGACAGGCTGTCACAGATACGCAGTATTTT. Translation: CASSLIGQAVTDTQYF.

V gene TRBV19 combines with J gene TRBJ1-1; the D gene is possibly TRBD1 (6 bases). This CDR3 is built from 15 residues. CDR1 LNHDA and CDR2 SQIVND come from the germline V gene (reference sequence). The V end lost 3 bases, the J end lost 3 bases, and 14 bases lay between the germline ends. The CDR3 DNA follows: TGTGCCAGTAGTATCTGGGATAGGGGGTACACTGAAGCTTTCTTT. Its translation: CASSIWDRGYTEAFF.

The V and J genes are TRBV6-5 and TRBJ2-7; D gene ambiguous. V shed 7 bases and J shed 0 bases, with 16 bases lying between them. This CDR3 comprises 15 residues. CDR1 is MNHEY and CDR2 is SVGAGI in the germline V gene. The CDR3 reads CASTLSGRISYEQYF. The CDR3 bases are TGTGCCAGCACCCTCTCAGGACGAATCTCCTACGAGCAGTACTTC.

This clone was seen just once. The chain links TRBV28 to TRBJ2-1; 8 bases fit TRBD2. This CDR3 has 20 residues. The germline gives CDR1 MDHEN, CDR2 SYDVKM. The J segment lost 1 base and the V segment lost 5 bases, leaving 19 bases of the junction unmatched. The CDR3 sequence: CASSTQLTSAKGKSYNEQFF. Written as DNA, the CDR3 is TGTGCCAGCAGTACCCAATTGACTAGCGCAAAGGGAAAGTCCTACAATGAGCAGTTCTTC.

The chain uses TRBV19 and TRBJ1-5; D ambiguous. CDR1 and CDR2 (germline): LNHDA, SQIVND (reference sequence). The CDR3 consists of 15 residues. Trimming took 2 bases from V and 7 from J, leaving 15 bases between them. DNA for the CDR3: TGTGCCAGTAGTATAAGTTGGGGAGGCGGGCAGCCCCAGCATTTT. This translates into CASSISWGGGQPQHF.